Reported below is one T cell receptor (beta chain). There is no known antigen for this receptor. No base quality information exists; no much larger clone differs at one position. The time point label for this specimen denotes: 24 weeks on oral tofacitinib. Sample treatment or condition, as interpreted from the label and publication: oral pan-JAK inhibitor, 5-10 mg twice daily. From alopecia areata patients, peripheral blood was collected along with lesional scalp punch biopsies. After PBMCs were isolated by density centrifugation and stained for CD3, CD4 and CD8, a FACSAria was used to sort CD4+ and CD8+ T cells. The germline V gene sets CDR1 to SNHLY and CDR2 to FYNNEI. V loses 9 bases at its end and J loses 1 base; junction bases beyond the gene matches: 7. From the cysteine through the phenylalanine, the CDR3 covers 14 amino acids. The only DNA kept is the CDR3, 42 bases in frame from the first base.

Library generation was performed with the immunoSEQ multiplex PCR assay. To provide template for TCR sequencing, every sample had RNA extracted and reverse transcribed into cDNA. SuperScript III was used to make first-strand cDNA, primed with a 2:1 mix of oligo-dT and random hexamers. A synthetic immune receptor repertoire was used to gauge amplification bias, and whatever bias remained was removed computationally. The published analysis was carried out like this. After raw reads were preprocessed to remove errors, the CDR3 was defined following IMGT conventions as running from the conserved cysteine to phenylalanine. Clonality was calculated as 1 minus Shannon entropy normalized by log2 of the number of productive unique TCRs. Whether each scalp clone was CD4 or CD8 was inferred by checking scalp TCRbeta sequences against the CD4 and CD8 repertoires from sorted blood. In TCRdb, the immuneACCESS table is reduced to in-frame sequences with V and J assigned. These tables do not hold every clone; where another copy was compared, an unresolved V gene accounts for under half, and the others remain unexplained. That table is the source of V, J and clone size, and D and trimming were worked out from the DNA. Across this sample there are roughly 110,000 clones, with 45% to 65% seen only once. The leading ten clones occupy 3% to 4% of the sample.

The data stem from a study of CD8+ T cells in alopecia areata (dated by TCRdb to between 2018 and 2020). About the full investigation: The treated patients took part in an open-label pilot trial in which moderate-to-severe alopecia areata was treated with oral tofacitinib at 5 to 10 mg twice daily. Clonality in the scalp was compared among normal scalp (n=4), patchy alopecia areata scalp (n=8), and alopecia totalis/universalis scalp (n=8). RNA was extracted with the PAXgene miRNA kit for fixed scalp, the miRNeasy kit for PBMCs, and the RNeasy kit for mouse skin. The study used high-throughput TCRbeta sequencing to examine T cell clonal expansion in alopecia areata, in both the C3H/HeJ mouse model and human patients. Disease severity in treated patients was measured with the SALT score, which quantifies the percentage of affected scalp surface area. TCRbeta CDR3 regions were amplified by immunoSEQ multiplex PCR using 35 Vbeta forward and 13 Jbeta reverse primers. On the human side, TCRbeta sequencing was run on scalp tissue and on sorted CD4+ and CD8+ peripheral blood T cells from healthy controls and from alopecia areata patients with either patchy or totalis/universalis disease. Tofacitinib-treated patients had biopsies at baseline and at 4 and 24 weeks of treatment, with a later scalp biopsy in several patients. Tofacitinib was given for 6 to 18 months, followed by 6 months of follow-up off drug to assess delayed response and recurrence.

The paper's findings and limits, for the study overall: Because the treated cohort was small and had only one nonresponder, larger studies are needed to examine links between baseline CD8+ expansion and response. Unlike mouse skin, which is dominated by gammadelta T cells, normal human skin has resident alphabeta T cells that are also sequenced, and this complicates analysis of the scalp TCR repertoire. TCR sequences shared between patients were less clear than in mice, possibly partly because of HLA diversity in the patient population. During tofacitinib treatment, many expanded lesional clones remained in scalp and blood, and this persistence may partly explain relapse after treatment is stopped. Tofacitinib significantly lowered scalp clonality and the number of expanded CD8+ clones among the top 100 scalp clones. Compared with normal scalp, lesional scalp had higher clonality and more expanded CD8+ clones, particularly in alopecia totalis/universalis, a pattern that suggests antigenic drive.

The sequence came from a human donor with alopecia areata. The chain links TRBV2 with TRBJ1-1; TRBD1 agrees with 8 junctional bases. The sequencing here drew on CD4+ T cells sorted from blood, taken at week 24, from a patient treated with tofacitinib. The DNA sequence is as follows: TGTGCCAGTCAGTCCGGGACAGGGAACACTGAAGCTTTCTTT. Its product reads: CASQSGTGNTEAFF.